This is a list of T cell receptor beta chains from one sample in a study of cytomegalovirus exposure and HLA in healthy donors. Only in-frame clones appear in the TCRdb table, and some are missing; sequencing was by immunoSEQ multiplex PCR. The sample holds about 160,000 clones, around 76% seen once. Sequenced sample: PBMCs. The origin of the receptors is a man aged 35-49 years in good health and CMV-seropositive. Both conserved end residues are part of each CDR3. The D gene is left open where the match is weak. Clone size, where shown, is once, few, many, or a class for clones that have expanded.

CDR3 length	clone size	V gene	D gene	J gene	CDR3 protein	CDR3 DNA
13	-	TRBV6-5	-	TRBJ2-1	CASRQGSVDEQFF	TGTGCCAGCAGACAGGGTAGTGTCGATGAGCAGTTCTTC
13	-	TRBV7-2	-	TRBJ2-5	CASRPGNQETQYF	TGTGCCAGCAGACCGGGGAACCAAGAGACCCAGTACTTC
14	-	TRBV2	TRBD1	TRBJ2-3	CASSEFAQGDTQYF	TGTGCCAGCAGTGAATTTGCACAGGGGGATACGCAGTATTTT
16	few	TRBV7-2	-	TRBJ2-1	CASSLRPGSSYNEQFF	TGTGCCAGCAGCTTACGGCCGGGGAGCTCCTACAATGAGCAGTTCTTC
16	once	TRBV6-5	TRBD1	TRBJ2-7	CASSYSGGSSSYEQYF	TGTGCCAGCAGTTACTCAGGGGGCTCCAGCTCCTACGAGCAGTACTTC
15	-	TRBV30	TRBD1	TRBJ1-4	CALDTFRDRGEKLFF	TGTGCCTTGGACACCTTTCGCGACAGGGGAGAAAAACTGTTTTTT
15	-	TRBV4-3	TRBD1	TRBJ2-7	CASSQGTGSYYEQYF	TGCGCCAGCAGCCAAGGGACAGGGAGTTACTACGAGCAGTACTTC
16	few	TRBV7-9	-	TRBJ2-5	CASSQSGTKYQETQYF	TGTGCCAGCAGCCAATCCGGGACAAAGTACCAAGAGACCCAGTACTTC
15	few	TRBV9	TRBD1	TRBJ1-5	CASSTSTGGDQPQHF	TGTGCCAGCAGCACCTCGACAGGGGGGGATCAGCCCCAGCATTTT
16	once	TRBV4-1	TRBD2	TRBJ2-7	CASSQDQGGLGYEQYF	TGCGCCAGCAGCCAAGATCAGGGAGGGTTAGGCTACGAGCAGTACTTC
16	few	TRBV5-4	-	TRBJ1-2	CASSHDDRQRTAGYTF	TGTGCCAGCAGCCATGATGACAGGCAACGGACGGCGGGCTACACCTTC
15	-	TRBV7-8	-	TRBJ2-1	CASSLGTHSYNEQFF	TGTGCCAGCAGCTTAGGGACACACTCCTACAATGAGCAGTTCTTC
15	-	TRBV7-9	-	TRBJ2-3	CASSLNEDRTDTQYF	TGTGCCAGCAGCTTAAACGAAGACAGGACAGATACGCAGTATTTT
13	-	TRBV29-1	TRBD1	TRBJ1-2	CSVEGGQAYGYTF	TGCAGCGTTGAAGGGGGACAGGCCTATGGCTACACCTTC
18	-	TRBV11-1	TRBD2	TRBJ2-2	CASSLRTSGFANTGELFF	TGTGCCAGCAGCTTACGGACTAGCGGTTTCGCGAACACCGGGGAGCTGTTTTTT
15	-	TRBV6-5	-	TRBJ2-7	CASSYSGRGSYEQYF	TGTGCCAGCAGTTACTCGGGCAGGGGTTCCTACGAGCAGTACTTC
17	-	TRBV5-4	-	TRBJ1-4	CASSTSDSLATNEKLFF	TGTGCCAGCAGCACCTCCGACAGCCTTGCAACTAATGAAAAACTGTTTTTT
13	few	TRBV5-1	-	TRBJ2-2	CASSETYTGELFF	TGCGCCAGCAGCGAAACTTACACCGGGGAGCTGTTTTTT
13	-	TRBV10-3	-	TRBJ2-2	CAISNNRAGELFF	TGTGCCATCAGTAATAACAGGGCCGGGGAGCTGTTTTTT
15	-	TRBV9	-	TRBJ2-2	CASSVGGRNTGELFF	TGTGCCAGCAGCGTTGGGGGGAGGAACACCGGGGAGCTGTTTTTT
15	once	TRBV7-2	TRBD1	TRBJ1-3	CASSNRGLSGNTIYF	TGTGCCAGCTCCAACAGGGGGCTTAGTGGAAACACCATATATTTT
17	-	TRBV9	-	TRBJ1-3	CASSVHRDRSSGNTIYF	TGTGCCAGCAGCGTACACAGGGATAGGAGCTCTGGAAACACCATATATTTT
13	-	TRBV7-8	-	TRBJ1-3	CASSLRQENTIYF	TGTGCCAGCAGCTTACGACAGGAAAACACCATATATTTT
13	-	TRBV2	-	TRBJ1-1	CASRGDINTEAFF	TGTGCCAGCAGGGGGGACATTAACACTGAAGCTTTCTTT
16	-	TRBV4-1	TRBD1	TRBJ1-3	CASSQEQGARGNTIYF	TGCGCCAGCAGCCAAGAACAGGGGGCACGGGGAAACACCATATATTTT
16	-	TRBV7-9	TRBD1	TRBJ1-1	CSSSPRDRGMNTEAFF	TGTTCCAGCAGCCCCCGGGACAGGGGGATGAACACTGAAGCTTTCTTT
16	few	TRBV5-4	-	TRBJ2-7	CASSPRGGGLPTEQYF	TGTGCCAGCAGCCCCAGGGGAGGGGGGCTTCCTACCGAGCAGTACTTC
13	few	TRBV7-3	-	TRBJ1-6	CASSEGQNSPLHF	TGTGCCAGCAGCGAAGGACAGAATTCACCCCTCCACTTT
16	-	TRBV18	-	TRBJ1-5	CASSPGTTNSNQPQHF	TGTGCCAGCTCACCAGGGACAACGAATAGCAATCAGCCCCAGCATTTT
15	-	TRBV18	-	TRBJ1-1	CASSPLPGANTEAFF	TGTGCCAGCTCACCACTGCCTGGGGCGAACACTGAAGCTTTCTTT
12	-	TRBV30	-	TRBJ2-4	CAWSKGENIQYF	TGTGCCTGGAGTAAGGGGGAGAACATTCAGTACTTC
16	few	TRBV25-1	-	TRBJ2-7	CASSELDSRRLHEQYF	TGTGCCAGCAGTGAACTTGATTCGAGGAGGCTCCACGAGCAGTACTTC
14	-	TRBV4-1	-	TRBJ2-3	CASSQVAGTDTQYF	TGCGCCAGCAGCCAAGTGGCGGGCACAGATACGCAGTATTTT
15	once	TRBV9	-	TRBJ1-2	CASSVEQGANYGYTF	TGTGCCAGCAGCGTGGAACAGGGAGCTAACTATGGCTACACCTTC
18	-	TRBV21-1	-	TRBJ2-1	CASSKETNRTGTYNEQFF	TGTGCCAGCAGCAAAGAAACAAACAGAACGGGGACCTACAATGAGCAGTTCTTC
14	-	TRBV10-3	TRBD1	TRBJ2-7	CATLQGPGPYEQYF	TGTGCCACCTTACAGGGGCCGGGCCCCTACGAGCAGTACTTC
11	few	TRBV7-2	-	TRBJ2-7	CASSFTYEQYF	TGTGCCAGCAGCTTCACCTACGAGCAGTACTTC
15	once	TRBV9	TRBD1	TRBJ1-1	CASSSRQGATTEAFF	TGTGCCAGCAGCTCAAGACAGGGGGCAACCACTGAAGCTTTCTTT
17	-	TRBV5-1	TRBD1	TRBJ1-1	CASSLDDRGQVDTEAFF	TGCGCCAGCAGCTTGGATGACAGGGGGCAGGTGGACACTGAAGCTTTCTTT
16	-	TRBV5-4	TRBD1	TRBJ2-1	CASSLGDRGVKDEQFF	TGTGCCAGCAGCTTGGGCGACAGGGGAGTAAAGGATGAGCAGTTCTTC
11	-	TRBV7-9	-	TRBJ2-2	CATRLTAGLFF	TGTGCCACCAGACTGACCGCGGGGCTGTTTTTT
15	-	TRBV6-5	TRBD1	TRBJ2-7	CASSITGGSSYEQYF	TGTGCCAGCAGTATAACAGGGGGGAGTTCCTACGAGCAGTACTTC
16	-	TRBV11-2	TRBD1	TRBJ2-3	CASSTLRAGGSDTQYF	TGTGCCAGCAGCACCCTCCGGGCAGGGGGATCAGATACGCAGTATTTT
15	-	TRBV6-1	-	TRBJ1-5	CASSAIGTGHQPQHF	TGTGCCAGCAGTGCAATAGGGACTGGCCATCAGCCCCAGCATTTT
13	-	TRBV4-1	-	TRBJ2-4	CASSPGDRPVEYF	TGCGCCAGCAGCCCCGGCGACAGACCCGTCGAGTACTTC
12	-	TRBV10-3	-	TRBJ2-7	CAISESGAEQYF	TGTGCCATCAGTGAGTCAGGAGCCGAGCAGTACTTC
20	-	TRBV27	TRBD2	TRBJ2-3	CASSSLVASGGAGTTDTQYF	TGTGCCAGCAGTTCCTTGGTGGCTAGCGGGGGGGCCGGAACGACAGATACGCAGTATTTT
13	few	TRBV13	-	TRBJ1-1	CASSPGVRGEAFF	TGTGCCAGCAGCCCCGGGGTCCGGGGTGAAGCTTTCTTT
14	-	TRBV5-1	-	TRBJ1-2	CASSYDRLSYGYTF	TGCGCCAGCAGCTATGACAGGTTATCCTATGGCTACACCTTC
15	-	TRBV19	-	TRBJ1-3	CASSPGGFSGNTIYF	TGTGCCAGTAGTCCCGGGGGGTTCTCTGGAAACACCATATATTTT
12	-	TRBV19	-	TRBJ1-2	CAIVGRGNGYTF	TGTGCCATTGTGGGGAGAGGGAATGGCTACACCTTC